This T cell receptor beta chain is drawn from a study of T-cell memory formation after mild COVID-19 (dated by TCRdb to about 2021). General notes on the study: TCR sequence clusters from the two donors were found to be largely donor specific. In two donors, T-cell clones that expanded and contracted after mild COVID-19 were tracked by sequencing TCRalpha and TCRbeta repertoires over time. Two young, previously healthy adult volunteers, one female and one male, were included in the cohort. On the study overall, not on this receptor specifically: Only two mild cases were covered in the study, and larger cohorts including severe cases with pre-infection samples were considered necessary. Clones that contracted from day 15 to 85 showed balanced CD4/CD8 phenotypes, whereas a second wave of clones that expanded from day 15 to 37 leaned towards CD4+. Contracting CD4+ clones were located mainly in the CM and EM memory subsets, whereas CD8+ clones were found to be enriched in EMRA. Some responding clones were detected in pre-infection memory, suggesting pre-existing cross-reactive memory T cells joined the SARS-CoV-2 response. Whether the second-wave clones peaking on day 37 were SARS-CoV-2 specific was not confirmed.

Ficoll-Paque density gradient centrifugation was the method used to isolate PBMCs. This clonotype has only a few counts. The antigen it binds to is not known. Base-call qualities are not available, and no considerably larger clone is one nucleotide away. TCRdb lists the instrument as Illumina NovaSeq 6000. cDNA libraries for TCRalpha and TCRbeta were prepared by 5'RACE using constant-segment primers, with sample barcodes and unique molecular identifiers added. Trizol reagent was used to extract RNA from every sample. Libraries were amplified in two PCR steps, with a second sample barcode and Illumina TruSeq adapters added in the second step. The libraries were sequenced on an Illumina NovaSeq using 2 x 150 bp paired-end reads. The study's processing was this. The reads were demultiplexed and collapsed into UMI-guided consensus sequences using migec v1.2.7. Using mixcr v2.1.11, UMI consensuses were aligned to TRA and TRB V and J templates and then assembled into clonotypes. A clonotype was counted as expanded or contracted only when both edgeR and NoisET called the clonotype significant, with the noise models trained on biological replicates. For edgeR calls, the cutoffs were a false discovery rate-adjusted p below 0.01 and a log2 fold-change threshold of 1. As an exploratory analysis of dynamics, max-normalized trajectories of the 1000 most abundant clonotypes were examined with PCA combined with hierarchical clustering. Each responding clone was given a CD4 or CD8 phenotype based on the CD4+ and CD8+ repertoires, which had been sequenced separately. TCRdb handled the public reads itself, with Q25 trimming in fastp and clone calling in MiXCR, and kept productive beta chains. Under each unique CDR3 protein, matching rows form one entry showing the most common genes and DNA. The V and J calls shown here were made by TCRdb, not taken from the authors' results. This sample gives nearly 110,000 distinct CDR3 sequences in total; approximately 15% of them show up just once. Jointly, the top ten make up around two fifths of the sample.

From the germline V gene, CDR1 is SGHVS and CDR2 is FNYEAQ. The CDR3 starts with the cysteine, ends with the phenylalanine, and has 17 residues. Only the CDR3 DNA stays, 51 bases, in frame from base 1. Here V drops 3 bases and J drops 2 bases, and the junction holds 5 bases not matched to any gene. The sequence came from a young man who had mild COVID-19 (a few samples of this study predate the infection). The sample titles of this study are shuffled in the database, so cell type and time point are left out; the donor was told from shared clones. The rearranged chain carries TRBV7-6 and TRBJ2-3; TRBD2 fits 13 bases in the junction. Sequenced sample: PBMCs or a T cell subset sorted from them (not recorded which). The nucleotides read TGTGCCAGCAGCTTGGGACTAGCGGGGACCCTCACAGATACGCAGTATTTT. Its amino acids are CASSLGLAGTLTDTQYF.